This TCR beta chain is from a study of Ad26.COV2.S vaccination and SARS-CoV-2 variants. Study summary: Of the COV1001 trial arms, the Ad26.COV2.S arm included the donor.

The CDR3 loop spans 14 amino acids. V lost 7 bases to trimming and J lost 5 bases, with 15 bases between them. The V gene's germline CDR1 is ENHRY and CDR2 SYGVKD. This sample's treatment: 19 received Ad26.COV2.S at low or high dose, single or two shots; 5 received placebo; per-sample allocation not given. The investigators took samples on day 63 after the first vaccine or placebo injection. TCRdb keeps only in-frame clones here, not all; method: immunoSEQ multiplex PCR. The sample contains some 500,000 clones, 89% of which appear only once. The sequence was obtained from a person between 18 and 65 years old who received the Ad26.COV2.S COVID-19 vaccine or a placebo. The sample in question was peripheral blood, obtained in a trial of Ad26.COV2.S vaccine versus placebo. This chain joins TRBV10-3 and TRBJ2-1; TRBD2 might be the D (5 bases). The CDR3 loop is CAITSEGRNNEQFF. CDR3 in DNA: TGTGCCATCACCTCAGAGGGTAGGAACAATGAGCAGTTCTTC.